These 27 T cell receptor beta chains came from one sample sequenced in a study of vaccination and CD4 T cells after COVID-19. The study sequenced cultured CD4+ T cell DNA using the Oncomine TCR Beta short-read assay. TCRdb recomputed calls from the PCR reads with MiXCR, one row per CDR3 protein. The sample carries approximately 24,000 distinct CDR3 sequences, 55% to 70% recorded once. Specified treatment: roughly 10-day PBMC culture with coronavirus spike peptide pools or control peptides (ViraFEST assay). No cognate antigen is known for these TCRs. Sequencing input: CD4+ T cells from blood, cultured in vitro. The receptors here all came from a human donor who had recovered from COVID-19.

This chain connects TRBV19 to TRBJ2-4; 9 bases map to TRBD1. After removal of 5 bases from V and 6 bases from J, the junction contained 17 bases not matched to a gene. Germline loops: CDR1 LNHDA, CDR2 SQIVND (reference sequence). There are 18 residues in the CDR3. This CDR3 reads CASSRWGTTGGSRNIQYF. The CDR3 DNA reads as TGTGCCAGTAGTCGGTGGGGGACGACAGGGGGATCGCGAAACATTCAGTACTTC.

A few counts support this clonotype. The chain links TRBV6-2 or TRBV6-3 to TRBJ1-1; D is unresolved. The CDR3 is made up of 14 amino acids. The V gene lost 3 bases and the J gene lost 7 bases, with 15 bases spanning the gap. Germline CDR1 and CDR2: MNHEY and SVGEGT. The CDR3 sequence is CASSYGVPVDEAFF. The DNA of the CDR3 is TGTGCCAGCAGTTATGGGGTACCCGTTGATGAAGCTTTCTTT.

The rearrangement links TRBV24-1 to TRBJ2-2; 7 bases are shared with TRBD1. CDR1 is KGHDR, CDR2 SFDVKD, per germline. V dropped 5 bases and J dropped 2; count of bases not matched to a gene: 7. CDR3 length: 16 amino acids. The CDR3 coding sequence is TGTGCCACCAGTGTGAAGGGGGCGCCTAACACCGGGGAGCTGTTTTTT. Protein product: CATSVKGAPNTGELFF.

V is TRBV20-1 and J is TRBJ2-7; tentatively, D is TRBD1 or TRBD2 (6 bases each). This CDR3 spans 12 amino acids. Germline CDR1 is DFQATT and CDR2 is SNEGSKA (reference sequence). V was clipped by 3 bases and J by 3 bases, with 9 bases between them. The CDR3 reads CSARRGDYEQYF. The DNA of the CDR3 is TGCAGTGCTAGGAGGGGGGACTACGAGCAGTACTTC.

The CDR3: CASSYALSTGELFF. The CDR3 DNA reads as TGTGCCAGCAGTTACGCCCTCAGCACCGGGGAGCTGTTTTTT. This sequence joins TRBV6-5 and TRBJ2-2, with D uncertain. V was shortened by 2 bases and J by 4 bases, with 8 bases between the two germline ends. Germline assignment: CDR1 MNHEY and CDR2 SVGAGI. The CDR3 covers 14 residues.

The chain couples TRBV6-2 or TRBV6-3 to TRBJ1-2; D is undetermined. Looked up from germline, CDR1 is MNHEY and CDR2 is SVGEGT. Deletions cut 2 bases from V and 6 bases from J, with 13 bases between. The CDR3 is 14 residues long. CDR3 sequence reads: CASSYGGLRDGYTF. In nucleotides, the CDR3 is TGTGCCAGCAGTTACGGCGGGCTTCGTGATGGCTACACCTTC.

The CDR3 bases are TGTGCCAGCAGCTCCCATGGCGGACCGAACAATGAGCAGTTCTTC. Protein sequence: CASSSHGGPNNEQFF. The rearrangement links TRBV11-2 to TRBJ2-1; D is ambiguous. The CDR3 extends over 15 amino acids. Trimming stripped 4 bases from V and 5 bases from J, with 15 bases between. Germline CDR1 SGHAT, CDR2 FQNNGV. The variable domain in full, completed from reference TRBV11-2 and TRBJ2-1, reads EAGVAQSPRYKIIEKRQSVAFWCNPISGHATLYWYQQILGQGPKLLIQFQNNGVVDDSQLPKDRFSAERLKGVDSTLKIQPAKLEDSAVYLCASSSHGGPNNEQFFGPGTRLTVL.

V gene TRBV3-1 combines with J gene TRBJ1-5; maybe TRBD1 (6 bases). The V end was cut by 2 bases, the J end by 6 bases, with 14 bases between. The CDR3 has 15 residues. Germline assignment: CDR1 LGHDT and CDR2 YNNKEL (reference sequence). The CDR3 DNA reads TGTGCCAGCAGCCAATCCATGGAGGGGGGTCAGCCCCAGCATTTT. Protein: CASSQSMEGGQPQHF.

The rearrangement joins TRBV7-2 to TRBJ2-7, with TRBD2 matching over 11 bases. CDR1 is SGHTA and CDR2 is FQGNSA in the germline V gene. After removal of 1 base from V and 4 bases from J, the junction contained 3 bases not matched to a gene. This CDR3 region has 15 residues. CDR3 protein: CASSLVASGRYEQYF. CDR3 coding DNA: TGTGCCAGCAGCTTAGTGGCTAGCGGGAGGTACGAGCAGTACTTC.

The gene calls are TRBV7-9 and TRBJ1-5, with no clear D. Germline assignment: CDR1 SEHNR and CDR2 FQNEAQ (reference sequence). The length of the CDR3 is 14 residues. The ends were cut back, 5 bases at V and 6 bases at J, with 14 bases in the middle. CDR3 coding DNA: TGTGCCAGCAGCCACACCTCGGAGGGTCAGCCCCAGCATTTT. Translation: CASSHTSEGQPQHF.

V is TRBV14 and J is TRBJ2-5; the D is unclear. Per germline, CDR1 SGHDN and CDR2 FVKESK. V was pared by 5 bases and J by 4 bases, with 11 bases between. CDR3 length: 13 residues. The CDR3 loop reads CASSSHLRETQYF. The CDR3 DNA is TGTGCCAGCAGCTCGCACCTGAGAGAGACCCAGTACTTC. Supplemented by reference TRBV14 and TRBJ2-5, the full variable domain reads EAGVTQFPSHSVIEKGQTVTLRCDPISGHDNLYWYRRVMGKEIKFLLHFVKESKQDESGMPNNRFLAERTGGTYSTLKVQPAELEDSGVYFCASSSHLRETQYFGPGTRLLVL.

This clonotype was detected only a few times. The J gene is TRBJ1-5, the V gene TRBV23-1, with D possibly matching TRBD1 (5 bases). TRBV23-1 is designated an ORF whose function remains uncertain. The CDR3 runs 17 residues. V was trimmed by 4 bases and J by 6 bases, leaving 22 bases between them. CDR3 DNA sequence: TGCGCCAGCAGTCCCCCCCGAAGGGACCCTGTGGGTCAGCCCCAGCATTTT. This sequence encodes CASSPPRRDPVGQPQHF.

This rearrangement joins TRBV7-9 to TRBJ2-7; the D gene is possibly TRBD1 (6 bases). CDR3 length: 12 amino acids. Germline CDR1 SEHNR, CDR2 FQNEAQ (reference sequence). Trimming removed 11 bases from V and 3 bases from J, with 14 bases in between. Written as DNA, the CDR3 is TGTGCCCTACAGGGACCCGACTACGAGCAGTACTTC. Protein: CALQGPDYEQYF.

The chain has TRBV25-1 and TRBJ1-6; D perhaps matches TRBD1 (5 bases). The length of the CDR3 is 16 residues. V lost 2 bases and J lost 8, with 16 bases in between. Germline CDR1 MGHDK, CDR2 SYGVNS. Here the CDR3 DNA reads TGTGCCAGCAGTGAAATGAGGGGCCGGTCCGATTCACCCCTCCACTTT. As protein: CASSEMRGRSDSPLHF.

V gene TRBV15 combines with J gene TRBJ2-1; possibly TRBD1 for D (6 bases). This CDR3 is 14 amino acids long. Trimming pared 0 bases from V and 9 bases from J, leaving 12 bases between. The germline CDR1 and CDR2 sequences are LNHNV and YYDKDF (reference sequence). The CDR3 DNA sequence: TGTGCCACCAGCAGAGACGACAGGAGAAGTGAGCAGTTCTTC. Protein sequence: CATSRDDRRSEQFF. Using reference TRBV15 and TRBJ2-1 for the parts outside the CDR3, the full variable domain is DAMVIQNPRYQVTQFGKPVTLSCSQTLNHNVMYWYQQKSSQAPKLLFHYYDKDFNNEADTPDNFQSRRPNTSFCFLDIRSPGLGDTAMYLCATSRDDRRSEQFFGPGTRLTVL.

The V gene is TRBV28, the J gene TRBJ2-5; tentatively, D is TRBD1 or TRBD2 (5 bases each). Per germline, CDR1 MDHEN and CDR2 SYDVKM. The CDR3 consists of 15 residues. V gave up 6 bases and J gave up 5 bases, with 19 bases separating them. DNA of the CDR3: TGTGCCAGCAGCCGAGGAGCGCTGGGGGTGGAGACCCAGTACTTC. Amino acid sequence: CASSRGALGVETQYF. The whole variable domain, filled in from reference TRBV28 and TRBJ2-5, reads DVKVTQSSRYLVKRTGEKVFLECVQDMDHENMFWYRQDPGLGLRLIYFSYDVKMKEKGDIPEGYSVSREKKERFSLILESASTNQTSMYLCASSRGALGVETQYFGPGTRLLVL.

The V gene is TRBV19, the J gene TRBJ1-1; D may be TRBD1 (5 bases). The V end was cut by 10 bases, the J end by 3 bases, with 21 bases between. The CDR3 covers 15 residues. Germline CDR1 is LNHDA and CDR2 is SQIVND (reference sequence). DNA for the CDR3: TGTGCCACCGCCCCCTGGGAGGGGCGGCACACTGAAGCTTTCTTT. Protein: CATAPWEGRHTEAFF.

This rearrangement joins TRBV29-1 to TRBJ2-5; 12 bases fit TRBD2. From germline, CDR1 is SQVTM and CDR2 ANQGSEA. CDR3 length equals 14 residues. Trimming cost V 4 bases and J 5 bases; bases outside gene matches: 5. Here the CDR3 reads CSVGLAGGPETQYF. CDR3 nucleotides: TGCAGCGTTGGCCTAGCGGGAGGGCCGGAGACCCAGTACTTC.

The V call is TRBV20-1, the J call TRBJ1-5; no reliable D call. The CDR3 loop spans 14 amino acids. Germline values: CDR1 DFQATT, CDR2 SNEGSKA (reference sequence). Trimming pared 1 base from V and 0 bases from J, leaving 7 bases between. CDR3: CSARAAFSNQPQHF. In nucleotides, the CDR3 is TGCAGTGCTAGAGCCGCATTTAGCAATCAGCCCCAGCATTTT.

J is TRBJ1-5 and V is TRBV20-1; tentative D call: TRBD1 (5 bases). Germline CDR1 and CDR2: DFQATT and SNEGSKA (reference sequence). The V and J ends lost 0 bases and 2 bases respectively, with 17 bases between them. The CDR3 totals 17 residues. CDR3 sequence (DNA): TGCAGTGCTAGAGATAATGGGGCCGCGGGTCGCAATCAGCCCCAGCATTTT. Translated, it gives CSARDNGAAGRNQPQHF.

The chain is built from TRBV19 and TRBJ1-5; TRBD1 matches at 8 bases. Germline CDR1 reads LNHDA; CDR2 reads SQIVND (reference sequence). The CDR3 runs to 14 residues. The V segment lost 6 bases and the J segment 6 bases; nucleotides outside the gene matches: 7. The CDR3 DNA reads TGTGCCAGTAGAAAAGGGACAGGACTTCAGCCCCAGCATTTT. Translation gives CASRKGTGLQPQHF. Complete variable domain (other parts from reference TRBV19 and TRBJ1-5): DGGITQSPKYLFRKEGQNVTLSCEQNLNHDAMYWYRQDPGQGLRLIYYSQIVNDFQKGDIAEGYSVSREKKESFPLTVTSAQKNPTAFYLCASRKGTGLQPQHFGDGTRLSIL.

The chain recombines TRBV12-3 or TRBV12-4 with TRBJ2-1; 7 bases align to TRBD2. The ends lost 5 bases at V and 4 bases at J; junction bases unmatched: 8. The CDR3 is made up of 15 amino acids. This chain's CDR3 is CASSPRTSRYNEQFF. In DNA form, the CDR3 reads TGTGCCAGCAGTCCTAGGACTAGTCGGTACAATGAGCAGTTCTTC.

J is TRBJ1-3 and V is TRBV19; D gene uncertain. This CDR3 comprises 16 residues. Between the trimmed V and J ends, which lost 7 bases and 4 bases, there was a span of 20 bases. Germline V gene sequence: CDR1 LNHDA, CDR2 SQIVND (reference sequence). The CDR3 loop is CASTPLLGSGGNTIYF. CDR3 nucleotide sequence: TGTGCCAGTACCCCCCTGTTGGGGTCGGGCGGAAACACCATATATTTT.

This clonotype was found a few times. The V gene is TRBV30, the J gene TRBJ1-5; a possible D gene is TRBD1 (5 bases). Trimming shortened V by 1 base and J by 7 bases, and 11 bases separated the two germline ends. This CDR3 comprises 13 residues. Germline lookup yields CDR1 GTSNPN and CDR2 SVGIG (reference sequence). CDR3 coding DNA: TGTGCCTGGAGTGGGGGGAACGAGCAGCCCCAGCATTTT. This translates into CAWSGGNEQPQHF.

The table lists this clonotype with a few counts. The chain recombines TRBV11-2 with TRBJ2-7, with D maybe TRBD1 (6 bases). Germline V gene data show CDR1 as SGHAT and CDR2 as FQNNGV. The CDR3 length is 17 residues. Trimming removed 4 bases at V and 2 bases at J, with 21 bases between. The CDR3 region is CASSSPKTGDGTYEQYF. In DNA form, the CDR3 reads TGTGCCAGCAGCTCGCCTAAGACAGGAGACGGGACCTACGAGCAGTACTTC.

This clonotype was observed a handful of times. The chain uses TRBV20-1 and TRBJ1-1; 7 bases align to TRBD1. V trimming: 6 bases; J trimming: 3 bases; junction bases outside the gene matches: 16. The CDR3 sequence is 16 residues long. Germline loops: CDR1 DFQATT, CDR2 SNEGSKA (reference sequence). The CDR3 region has the DNA TGCAGTGCCAGGAGAGGGACAGCGGGGGGATACACTGAAGCTTTCTTT. Its protein is CSARRGTAGGYTEAFF.

This clonotype appeared a single time. The J gene is TRBJ2-7, the V gene TRBV2; 11 bases align to TRBD1. This CDR3 has 15 residues. Trimming at V came to 6 bases and at J to 5 bases, leaving 9 bases not matched to a gene. The germline gives CDR1 SNHLY, CDR2 FYNNEI. CDR3 loop: CASSRGQGARDEQYF. The CDR3 nucleotides read TGTGCCAGCAGCCGTGGACAGGGGGCTCGGGACGAGCAGTACTTC.